This T cell receptor (beta chain) was recovered during a study of blood T cells in healthy people across ages. Study outcomes and limitations: While age rose, TCR beta diversity per million T cells dropped in a roughly linear way.

Every donor gave ten milliliters of peripheral blood. With regard to this clonotype: Antigen: not known.

V lost 0 bases and J 2 bases, leaving 4 bases between the germline ends. Germline CDR1 is LGHDT and CDR2 is YNNKEL (reference sequence). This CDR3 spans 14 amino acids. Sample-barcoded 5' priming and a J-beta primer mix drove a second PCR of about 7 to 11 cycles. TCRdb reprocessed the 5' RACE reads with MiXCR, giving one entry per CDR3 protein. The repertoire holds 1.5 million to 2 million distinct CDR3 sequences, with under 30% as singletons. V usage is TRBV3-1 and J usage is TRBJ2-2; D call uncertain. The receptor was isolated from a woman younger than 45 in good health. Sequencing was carried out using blood. CDR3 in amino acids: CASSQERNTGELFF. The CDR3 coding sequence is TGTGCCAGCAGCCAAGAGCGAAACACCGGGGAGCTGTTTTTT.